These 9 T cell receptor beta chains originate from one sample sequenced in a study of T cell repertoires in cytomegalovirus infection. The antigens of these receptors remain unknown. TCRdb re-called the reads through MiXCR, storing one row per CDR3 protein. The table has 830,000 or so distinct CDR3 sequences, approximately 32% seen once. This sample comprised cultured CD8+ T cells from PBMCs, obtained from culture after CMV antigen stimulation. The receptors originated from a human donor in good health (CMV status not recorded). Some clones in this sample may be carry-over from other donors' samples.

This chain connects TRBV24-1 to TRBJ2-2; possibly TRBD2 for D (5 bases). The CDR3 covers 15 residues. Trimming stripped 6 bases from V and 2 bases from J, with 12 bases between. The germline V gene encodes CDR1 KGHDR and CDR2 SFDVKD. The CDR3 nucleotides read TGTGCCACCAGTTCCAGCGGAGATAACACCGGGGAGCTGTTTTTT. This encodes CATSSSGDNTGELFF.

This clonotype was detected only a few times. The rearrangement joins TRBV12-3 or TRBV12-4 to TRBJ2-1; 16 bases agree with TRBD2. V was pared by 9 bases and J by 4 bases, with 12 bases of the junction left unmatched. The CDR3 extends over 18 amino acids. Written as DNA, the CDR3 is TGTGCCAGTAGTCCGGGACTAGCGGGGGGGCCGATTTACAATGAGCAGTTCTTC. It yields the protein CASSPGLAGGPIYNEQFF.

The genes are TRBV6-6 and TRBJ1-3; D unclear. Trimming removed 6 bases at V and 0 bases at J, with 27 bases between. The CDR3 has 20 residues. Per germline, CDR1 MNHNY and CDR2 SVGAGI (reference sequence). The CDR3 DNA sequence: TGTGCCAGCAGCAGCCCGCCCCACGAAGATTTGACCTCCTCTGGAAACACCATATATTTT. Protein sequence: CASSSPPHEDLTSSGNTIYF.

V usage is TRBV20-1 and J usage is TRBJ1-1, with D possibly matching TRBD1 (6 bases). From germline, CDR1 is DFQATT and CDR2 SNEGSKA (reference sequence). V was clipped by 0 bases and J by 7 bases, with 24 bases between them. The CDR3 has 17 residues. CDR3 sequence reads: CSARDLWQGTTRGEAFF. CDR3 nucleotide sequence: TGCAGTGCTAGAGATTTATGGCAGGGGACTACCCGGGGTGAAGCTTTCTTT.

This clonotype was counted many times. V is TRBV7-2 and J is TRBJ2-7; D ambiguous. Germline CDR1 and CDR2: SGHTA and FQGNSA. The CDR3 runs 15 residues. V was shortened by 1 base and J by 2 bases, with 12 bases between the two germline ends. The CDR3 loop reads CASSLGEETTYEQYF. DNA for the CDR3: TGTGCCAGCAGCTTAGGGGAAGAGACGACCTACGAGCAGTACTTC.

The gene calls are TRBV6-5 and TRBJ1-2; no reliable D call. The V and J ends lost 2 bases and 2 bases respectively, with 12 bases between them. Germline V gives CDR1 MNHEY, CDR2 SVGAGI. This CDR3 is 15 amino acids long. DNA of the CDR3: TGTGCCAGCAGTTACGTCCATACCGAGAACTATGGCTACACCTTC. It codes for CASSYVHTENYGYTF.

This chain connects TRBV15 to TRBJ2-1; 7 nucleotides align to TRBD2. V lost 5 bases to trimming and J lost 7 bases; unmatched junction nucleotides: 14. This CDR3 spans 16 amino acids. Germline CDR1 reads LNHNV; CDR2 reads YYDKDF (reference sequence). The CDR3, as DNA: TGTGCCACCAGCCCGGTTGCGGGGGTGGTTTGGAATGAGCAGTTCTTC. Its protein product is CATSPVAGVVWNEQFF. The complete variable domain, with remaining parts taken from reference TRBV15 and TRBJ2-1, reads DAMVIQNPRYQVTQFGKPVTLSCSQTLNHNVMYWYQQKSSQAPKLLFHYYDKDFNNEADTPDNFQSRRPNTSFCFLDIRSPGLGDTAMYLCATSPVAGVVWNEQFFGPGTRLTVL.

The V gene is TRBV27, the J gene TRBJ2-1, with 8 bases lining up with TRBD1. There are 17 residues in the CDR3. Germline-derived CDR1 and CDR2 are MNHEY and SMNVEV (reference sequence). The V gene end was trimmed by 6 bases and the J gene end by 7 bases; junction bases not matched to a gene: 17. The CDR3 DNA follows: TGTGCCAGCAGATCTCTCTCAGGGGGCGCATTAGGTAATGAGCAGTTCTTC. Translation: CASRSLSGGALGNEQFF.

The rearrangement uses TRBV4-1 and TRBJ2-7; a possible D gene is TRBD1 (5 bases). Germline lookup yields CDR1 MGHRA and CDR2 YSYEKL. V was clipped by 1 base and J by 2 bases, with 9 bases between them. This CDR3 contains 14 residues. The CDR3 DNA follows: TGCGCCAGCAGCCAAGTGGACACAACCTACGAGCAGTACTTC. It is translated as CASSQVDTTYEQYF.